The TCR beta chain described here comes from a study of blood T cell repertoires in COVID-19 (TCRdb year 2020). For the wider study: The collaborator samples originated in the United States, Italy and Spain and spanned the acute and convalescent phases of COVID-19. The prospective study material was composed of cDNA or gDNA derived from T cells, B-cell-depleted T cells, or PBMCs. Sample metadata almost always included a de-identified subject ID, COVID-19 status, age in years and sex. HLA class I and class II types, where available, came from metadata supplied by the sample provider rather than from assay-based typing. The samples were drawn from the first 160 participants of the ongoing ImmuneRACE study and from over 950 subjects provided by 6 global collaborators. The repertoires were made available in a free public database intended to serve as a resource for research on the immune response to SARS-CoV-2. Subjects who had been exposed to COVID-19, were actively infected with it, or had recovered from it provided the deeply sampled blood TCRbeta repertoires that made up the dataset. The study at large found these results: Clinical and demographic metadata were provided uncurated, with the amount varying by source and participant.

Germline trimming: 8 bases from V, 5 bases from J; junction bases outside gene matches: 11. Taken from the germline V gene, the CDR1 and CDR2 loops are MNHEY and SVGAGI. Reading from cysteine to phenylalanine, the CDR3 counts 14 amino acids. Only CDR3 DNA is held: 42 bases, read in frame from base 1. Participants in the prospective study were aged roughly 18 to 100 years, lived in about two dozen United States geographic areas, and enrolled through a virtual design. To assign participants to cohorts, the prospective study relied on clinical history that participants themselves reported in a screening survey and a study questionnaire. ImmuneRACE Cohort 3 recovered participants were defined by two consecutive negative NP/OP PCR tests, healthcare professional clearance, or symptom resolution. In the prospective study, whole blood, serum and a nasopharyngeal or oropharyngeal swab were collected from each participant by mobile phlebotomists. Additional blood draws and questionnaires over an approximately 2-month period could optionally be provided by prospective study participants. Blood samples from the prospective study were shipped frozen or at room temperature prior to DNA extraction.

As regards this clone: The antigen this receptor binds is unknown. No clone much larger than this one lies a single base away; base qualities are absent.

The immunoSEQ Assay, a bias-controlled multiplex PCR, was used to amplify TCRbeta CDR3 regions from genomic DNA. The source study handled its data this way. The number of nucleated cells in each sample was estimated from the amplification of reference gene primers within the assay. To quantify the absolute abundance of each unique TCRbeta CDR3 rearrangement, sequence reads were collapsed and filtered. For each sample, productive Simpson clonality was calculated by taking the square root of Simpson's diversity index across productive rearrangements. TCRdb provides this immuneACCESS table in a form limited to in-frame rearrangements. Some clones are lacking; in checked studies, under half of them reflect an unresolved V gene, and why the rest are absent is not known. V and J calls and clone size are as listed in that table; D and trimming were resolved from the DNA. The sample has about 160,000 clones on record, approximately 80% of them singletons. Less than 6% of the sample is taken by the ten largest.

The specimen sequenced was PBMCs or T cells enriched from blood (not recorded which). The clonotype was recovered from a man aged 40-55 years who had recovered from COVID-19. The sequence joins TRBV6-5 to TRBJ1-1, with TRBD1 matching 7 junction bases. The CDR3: CASLRRAGGTEAFF. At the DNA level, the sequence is TGTGCCAGCCTTCGTCGGGCAGGGGGAACTGAAGCTTTCTTT.